This note documents a single T cell receptor beta chain sequence. The antigen it recognizes is unknown. Its ends do not fully match the called genes, so a read error is possible. These data come from a study of response to subunit inactivated influenza vaccine (dated by TCRdb to 2017 to 2018). Regarding the complete study: Deep quantitative profiling of the T cell receptor repertoire was used in the study to follow responses to a trivalent subunit inactivated influenza vaccine. What the work shows at the level of the full study, not this receptor alone: It was suggested by the authors that each seasonal influenza vaccination may recruit only a limited number of new T cells.

The CDR3 holds 15 amino acids from the cysteine to the phenylalanine. Just the 45-base CDR3 DNA is kept, in frame starting at base 1. For CDR1 and CDR2, the germline V gene (reference sequence) lists DFQATT and SNEGSKA. The library was generated by RT-PCR. TCRdb lists the instrument as Illumina HiSeq 2500. In TCRdb, the public reads were trimmed at Q25 with fastp and aligned with MiXCR, with productive beta chains retained. Rows with a matching CDR3 protein are joined into one entry that keeps the most common DNA and genes. This sample lists about 520,000 distinct CDR3 sequences; 25% were detected once. About 1.9% of the sample belongs to the ten largest clones.

Here the sequenced sample was CD4+ T cells sorted from PBMCs, taken roughly 5 days after vaccination. This TCR was recovered from a man aged 50 or older who received an inactivated influenza vaccine. Donor details come from another sample of the same person, matched by shared clones. The V gene is TRBV20-1 and the J gene is TRBJ2-5; the D gene is perhaps TRBD1, from 6 matching bases. The sequenced DNA: TGCAGTGCCCCCCCATCCACAGGGAACCAAGGGACCCAGTACTTC. This sequence encodes CSAPPSTGNQGTQYF.